This TCR beta chain was retrieved from a study of tumor and adjacent non-tumor tissue in lung cancer. Ten or more counts support this clonotype. Its antigen is undetermined. RNA was extracted from bulk tissue without any cell sorting. General study findings and limits: Shorter survival was associated with higher TCR diversity in tumors.

TCRbeta libraries were built with three rounds of nested PCR, modified from ARM-PCR. TCRdb used MiXCR to reprocess the multiplex PCR reads, holding one entry per CDR3 protein. The sample yields 200,000 to 250,000 distinct CDR3 sequences, 71% seen once. CDR1 is DFQATT and CDR2 is SNEGSKA in the germline V gene (reference sequence). This CDR3 comprises 10 residues. V usage is TRBV20-1 and J usage is TRBJ2-4; D is unresolved. Sequencing was done on a sample of lung tumor tissue. The sequence was obtained from a man aged 55 to 70 with non-small cell lung cancer. The CDR3 loop is CAVAKNIQYF. DNA of the CDR3: TGCGCGGTAGCCAAAAACATTCAGTACTTC.